This TCR beta chain emerged from a study of blood T cell repertoires in COVID-19. Study overall: Donors in the United States, Italy and Spain gave samples during acute or convalescent COVID-19. The analysed material was cDNA or gDNA that came from T cells, B-cell-depleted T cells, or PBMCs.

A note on this clone: A junction boundary mismatches the germline segment, possibly from a read error.

The CDR3 contains 13 residues. Per the germline V gene, CDR1 is WSHSY and CDR2 is SAAADI. Source study methods: Amplification of reference gene primers provided the estimated nucleated cell counts. TCRdb keeps only in-frame clones here, not all; method: immunoSEQ multiplex PCR. V and J calls plus clone size are reproduced from that table; the DNA served to infer D and trimming. The sample carries 100,000 to 120,000 clones, just over 75% recorded once. Material: peripheral blood. The origin of this receptor is an elderly woman with acute or convalescent COVID-19. The V and J genes are TRBV10-2 and TRBJ2-5; D is unclear. The CDR3 loop reads CASRELGQEAQYF. For the CDR3, the DNA is TGCGCCAGCAGGGAGCTAGGCCAAGAGGCCCAGTACTTC.